This T cell receptor (beta chain) was retrieved from a study of CD8 T cells in Susac syndrome. TCR beta sequences were obtained from blood CD8+ and CD4+ T cells. Negative isolation yielded CD4+ and CD8+ T cells, and FACS enriched TEMRA cells. RNA amounts of roughly 0.5 to 1 ug underwent reverse transcription with random hexamers. An immunoSEQ multiplex PCR amplified TCR beta CDR3 over 54 Vbeta and 13 Jbeta. TCRdb re-called the immunoSEQ multiplex PCR reads through MiXCR, storing one row per CDR3 protein. The data hold about 130,000 distinct CDR3 sequences, with about 95% observed a single time. Trimming cost V 2 bases and J 1 base, with 18 bases left between them. The germline gives CDR1 SEHNR, CDR2 FQNEAQ (reference sequence). This CDR3 is 17 amino acids long.

This receptor was taken from a human donor in good health. The sequencing sample was made of CD4+ T cells from PBMCs. J is TRBJ2-7 and V is TRBV7-9, with TRBD2 as a possible D gene (6 bases). The CDR3 region is CASSLKGLGGPSYEQYF. The CDR3, as DNA: TGTGCCAGCAGCTTAAAGGGGTTGGGGGGACCGTCCTACGAGCAGTACTTC.